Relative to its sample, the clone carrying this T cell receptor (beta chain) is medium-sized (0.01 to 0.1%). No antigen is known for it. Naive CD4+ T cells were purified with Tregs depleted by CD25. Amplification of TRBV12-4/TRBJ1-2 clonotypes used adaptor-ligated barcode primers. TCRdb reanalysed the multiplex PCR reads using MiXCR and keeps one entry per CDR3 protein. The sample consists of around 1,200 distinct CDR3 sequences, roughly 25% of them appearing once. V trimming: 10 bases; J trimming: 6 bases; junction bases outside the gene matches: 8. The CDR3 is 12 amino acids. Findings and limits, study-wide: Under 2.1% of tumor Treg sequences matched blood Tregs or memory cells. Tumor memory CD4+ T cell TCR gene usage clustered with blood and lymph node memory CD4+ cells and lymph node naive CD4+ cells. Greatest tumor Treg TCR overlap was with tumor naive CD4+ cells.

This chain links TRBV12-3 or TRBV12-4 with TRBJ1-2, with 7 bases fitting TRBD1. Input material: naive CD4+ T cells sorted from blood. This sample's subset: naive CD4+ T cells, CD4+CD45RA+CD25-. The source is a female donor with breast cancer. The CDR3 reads CATLTGENGYTF. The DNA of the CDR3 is TGTGCCACCCTAACAGGGGAAAATGGCTACACCTTC.